Listed below are T cell receptor beta chains from one sample, sequenced in a study of Tregs in tolerant kidney transplant recipients. The data were produced by immunoSEQ multiplex PCR, yet TCRdb's version contains in-frame clones alone and is incomplete. The data show approximately 90,000 clones, roughly 93% seen once. This sample comprised CD4+ T cells from blood (PBMCs), obtained 12 months after the transplant. The receptors originated from a human patient who received a combined kidney and bone marrow transplant. Some T cells may arise from the graft donor. Each CDR3 is given with its conserved first and last residue. D genes are given only for firm matches. Size is stated for part of the rows, as once, few or many counts, or as a class when the clone is expanded.

d_call	clone_size	v_call	j_call	cdr3_nt	cdr3_aa
NA	NA	TRBV18	TRBJ1-1	TGTGCCAGCTCACCACTCCGGAGCAGGGAAACTGAAGCTTTCTTT	CASSPLRSRETEAFF
TRBD1	NA	TRBV18	TRBJ2-7	TGTGCCAGCCAACAGGGGATACCATACTACGAGCAGTACTTC	CASQQGIPYYEQYF
NA	NA	TRBV5-1	TRBJ1-5	TGCGCCAGCAGCTTGGCCCCTACAGGGCTCGATCAGCCCCAGCATTTT	CASSLAPTGLDQPQHF
NA	NA	TRBV10-3	TRBJ1-3	TGTGCCATCAGTGAGTCGGGAGGACCGACCAACTCTGGAAACACCATATATTTT	CAISESGGPTNSGNTIYF
NA	NA	TRBV2	TRBJ2-6	TGTGCCAGCAGTAGTTCGGCTGGGGCCAACGTCCTGACTTTC	CASSSSAGANVLTF
TRBD2	NA	TRBV5-5	TRBJ2-1	TGTGCCAGCAGCACCATACTAGCGGGAGGGTCCTACAATGAGCAGTTCTTC	CASSTILAGGSYNEQFF
NA	NA	TRBV6-1	TRBJ1-6	TGTGCCAGCAGTAGAAGGAGCTCCTATAATTCCCCCCTCCACTTT	CASSRRSSYNSPLHF
NA	NA	TRBV5-1	TRBJ2-5	TGCGCCAGCAGCTTGGTTGAGACTCAGGGAGAGACCCAGTACTTC	CASSLVETQGETQYF
NA	once	TRBV10-3	TRBJ2-1	TGTGCCATCGGCGCAGGCATTCTCCCTGAGCAGTTCTTC	CAIGAGILPEQFF
NA	NA	TRBV30	TRBJ2-7	TGTGCCTGGAGTAAGGGAGGTTACGAGCAGTACTTC	CAWSKGGYEQYF
NA	NA	TRBV18	TRBJ2-3	TGTGCCAGCTCACCACCCAGCGGCGGTGGCACAGATACGCAGTATTTT	CASSPPSGGGTDTQYF
NA	NA	TRBV18	TRBJ2-3	TGTGCCAGCTCACCCCCGTCCAGCACAGATACGCAGTATTTT	CASSPPSSTDTQYF
NA	NA	TRBV4-3	TRBJ2-1	TGCGCCAGCAGTTTACTCTCTGACTCCAATGAGCAGTTCTTC	CASSLLSDSNEQFF
NA	NA	TRBV7-3	TRBJ2-7	TGTGCCAGCAGCTTAAATGGTGCAGGGGTACCCTACGAGCAGTACTTC	CASSLNGAGVPYEQYF
NA	NA	TRBV7-2	TRBJ1-2	TGTGCCAGCAGCCAACAGACAGGAAGCTATGGCTACACCTTC	CASSQQTGSYGYTF
NA	few	TRBV19	TRBJ1-3	TGTGCCAGCTCCGTAACGGGGGTTGACACCATATATTTT	CASSVTGVDTIYF
NA	NA	TRBV5-1	TRBJ1-5	TGCGCCAGCAGCTTGGCTCCAGGAATCAATCAGCCCCAGCATTTT	CASSLAPGINQPQHF
NA	NA	TRBV30	TRBJ1-2	TGTGCCTGGGGAGACAGTAACTATGGCTACACCTTC	CAWGDSNYGYTF
NA	NA	TRBV7-2	TRBJ1-3	TGTGCCAGCAGGCCCGACAGGAACTCTGGAAACACCATATATTTT	CASRPDRNSGNTIYF
TRBD2	NA	TRBV7-2	TRBJ2-5	TGTGCCAGCAGCCGGGTCGGGGGGGCAGAGGAGACCCAGTACTTC	CASSRVGGAEETQYF
TRBD2	NA	TRBV30	TRBJ2-7	TGTGCCTCAGCCCGGGGGGAGAGCTCCTACGAGCAGTACTTC	CASARGESSYEQYF
TRBD1	NA	TRBV11-3	TRBJ1-2	TGTGCCAGCAGCTTAGGAAGGGGGCGCACCTATGGCTACACCTTC	CASSLGRGRTYGYTF
NA	NA	TRBV15	TRBJ1-2	TGTGCCACCAGCAGATCCTCCGGGACATTCTTCAACTTC	CATSRSSGTFFNF
TRBD2	NA	TRBV5-1	TRBJ2-1	TGCGCCAGCAGCTTGAGCCTAGCGGGAGTATTCTTCCAATACAATGAGCAGTTCTTC	CASSLSLAGVFFQYNEQFF
TRBD1	NA	TRBV19	TRBJ2-1	TGCGCCAGACGGGACAGGGTCCACAATGAGCAGTTCTTC	CARRDRVHNEQFF
NA	NA	TRBV1	TRBJ2-7	TGCACCAGCAGCCAAGGATGGACGGGGAAGAAGGTTTACGAGCAGTACTTC	CTSSQGWTGKKVYEQYF
NA	NA	TRBV28	TRBJ1-6	TGTGCCAGCAGTGCCAGACAGCTCTATAATTCACCCCTCCACTTT	CASSARQLYNSPLHF
NA	NA	TRBV27	TRBJ2-7	TGTGCCAGCAGTCCCGACTCTAGGAGCTCCTACGAGCAGTACTTC	CASSPDSRSSYEQYF
TRBD1	NA	TRBV18	TRBJ2-7	TGTGCCAGCACTGAGGGACAGGGGTACTACGAGCAGTACTTC	CASTEGQGYYEQYF
NA	NA	TRBV18	TRBJ1-5	TGTGCCAGCTCACCAGAGGCGACGGGAAATCAGCCCCAGCATTTT	CASSPEATGNQPQHF
NA	NA	TRBV11-3	TRBJ2-5	TGTGCCAGCAGCTTAGGGGGAGATTCCCAAGAGACCCAGTACTTC	CASSLGGDSQETQYF
TRBD1	NA	TRBV7-2	TRBJ2-7	TGTGCCAGCAGCTTAGCTTCTAGTGGACAGGGGTCCTACGAGCAGTACTTC	CASSLASSGQGSYEQYF
NA	NA	TRBV7-2	TRBJ2-7	TGTGCCAGCAGCATCGACAGGAGCTCCTACGAGCAGTACTTC	CASSIDRSSYEQYF
NA	NA	TRBV19	TRBJ1-2	TGTGCCAGTAGTAGGAGACAGTCTAACTATGGCTACACCTTC	CASSRRQSNYGYTF
NA	NA	TRBV5-6	TRBJ1-1	TGTGCCAGCAGCTTGGTTCGGGGTAAGGTCACTGAAGCTTTCTTT	CASSLVRGKVTEAFF
TRBD1	NA	TRBV30	TRBJ2-7	TGTGCCTGGAGCGACCAGGACAGGCTAGACTACGAGCAGTACTTC	CAWSDQDRLDYEQYF
TRBD1	NA	TRBV23-1	TRBJ2-3	TGCGCCAGCCCTATAGGGACAGACACAGATACGCAGTATTTT	CASPIGTDTDTQYF
TRBD2	NA	TRBV28	TRBJ2-3	TGTGCCAGTCTTCCCCTTAGCGGGGCGACTAGCACAGATACGCAGTATTTT	CASLPLSGATSTDTQYF
NA	NA	TRBV2	TRBJ2-1	TGTGCCAGCAGTGAAGTAGGGAGGCACGTGTACAATGAGCAGTTCTTC	CASSEVGRHVYNEQFF
NA	NA	TRBV4-1	TRBJ1-2	TGCGCCAGCAGCCAAGGAACAGGGCTGGTCTATGGCTACACCTTC	CASSQGTGLVYGYTF
TRBD2	NA	TRBV7-2	TRBJ2-1	TGTGCCAGCAGCCTCGGGACTAGCGGGACCCGTGGCAATGAGCAGTTCTTC	CASSLGTSGTRGNEQFF
NA	NA	TRBV18	TRBJ2-7	TGTGCCAGCTCACCTACGTCCGCGGGCTACGAGCAGTACTTC	CASSPTSAGYEQYF
NA	NA	TRBV5-4	TRBJ2-3	TGTGCCAGCAGCTTGGGCGGGGCTAGCACAGATACGCAGTATTTT	CASSLGGASTDTQYF
NA	NA	TRBV19	TRBJ1-1	TGTGCCAGTAGGCGCACCCAGGTGAACACTGAAGCTTTCTTT	CASRRTQVNTEAFF
NA	NA	TRBV29-1	TRBJ2-3	TGCAGCGTTGAAGTACAGGTGGCGCAGTATTTT	CSVEVQVAQYF